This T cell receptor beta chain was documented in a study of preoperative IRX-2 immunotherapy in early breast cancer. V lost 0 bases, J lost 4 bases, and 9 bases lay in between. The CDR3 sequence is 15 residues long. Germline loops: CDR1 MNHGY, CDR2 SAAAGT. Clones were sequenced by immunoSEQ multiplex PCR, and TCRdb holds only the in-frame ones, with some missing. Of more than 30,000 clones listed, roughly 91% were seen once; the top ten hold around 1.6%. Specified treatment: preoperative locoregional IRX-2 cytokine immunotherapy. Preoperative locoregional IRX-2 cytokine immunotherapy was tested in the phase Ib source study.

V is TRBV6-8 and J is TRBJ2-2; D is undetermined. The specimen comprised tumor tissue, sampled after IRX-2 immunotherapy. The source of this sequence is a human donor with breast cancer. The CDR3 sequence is CASSYSRGSTGELFF. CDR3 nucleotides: TGTGCCAGCAGTTACTCGAGAGGTTCCACCGGGGAGCTGTTTTTT.